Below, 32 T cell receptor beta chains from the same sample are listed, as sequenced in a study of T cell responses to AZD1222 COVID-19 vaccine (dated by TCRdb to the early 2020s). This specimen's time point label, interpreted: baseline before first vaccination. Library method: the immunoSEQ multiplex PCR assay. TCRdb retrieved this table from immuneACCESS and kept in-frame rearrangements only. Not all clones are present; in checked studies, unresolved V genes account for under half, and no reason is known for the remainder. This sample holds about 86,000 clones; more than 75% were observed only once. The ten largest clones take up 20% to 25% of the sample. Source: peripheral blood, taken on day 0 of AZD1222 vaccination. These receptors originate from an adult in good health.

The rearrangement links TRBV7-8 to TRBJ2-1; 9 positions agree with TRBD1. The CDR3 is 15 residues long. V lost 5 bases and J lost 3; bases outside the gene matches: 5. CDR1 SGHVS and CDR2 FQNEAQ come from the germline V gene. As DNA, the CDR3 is TGTGCCAGCAGCCGCCGGGACAGGGACTACAATGAGCAGTTCTTC. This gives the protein CASSRRDRDYNEQFF.

In nucleotides, the CDR3 is TGTGCCAGCAGTTTAGTTCGGGAGGGTAACTACGAGCAGTACTTC. The encoded protein is CASSLVREGNYEQYF. The rearrangement joins TRBV28 to TRBJ2-7, with TRBD2 matching 8 bases. Germline trimming cut 2 bases from V and 3 bases from J; bases unmatched to any gene: 6. The CDR3 consists of 15 residues. Germline CDR1 reads MDHEN; CDR2 reads SYDVKM.

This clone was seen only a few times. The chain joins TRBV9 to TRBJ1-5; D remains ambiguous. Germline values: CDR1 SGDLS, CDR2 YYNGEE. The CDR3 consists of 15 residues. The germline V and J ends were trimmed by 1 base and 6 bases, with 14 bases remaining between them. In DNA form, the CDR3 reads TGTGCCAGCAGCGTATGGCCATTTAGTACTCAGCCCCAGCATTTT. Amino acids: CASSVWPFSTQPQHF.

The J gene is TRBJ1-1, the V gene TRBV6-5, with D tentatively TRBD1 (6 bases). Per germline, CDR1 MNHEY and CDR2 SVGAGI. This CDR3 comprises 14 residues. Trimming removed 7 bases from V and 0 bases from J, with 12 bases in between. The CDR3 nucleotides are TGTGCCAGCACATGGGGGACAATGAACACTGAAGCTTTCTTT. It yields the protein CASTWGTMNTEAFF.

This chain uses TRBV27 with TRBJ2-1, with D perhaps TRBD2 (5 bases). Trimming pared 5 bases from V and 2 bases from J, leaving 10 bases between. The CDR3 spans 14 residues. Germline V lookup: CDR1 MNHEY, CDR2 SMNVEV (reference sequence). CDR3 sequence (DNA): TGTGCCAGCAGTCCGGGAAGCGCCTACAATGAGCAGTTCTTC. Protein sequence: CASSPGSAYNEQFF.

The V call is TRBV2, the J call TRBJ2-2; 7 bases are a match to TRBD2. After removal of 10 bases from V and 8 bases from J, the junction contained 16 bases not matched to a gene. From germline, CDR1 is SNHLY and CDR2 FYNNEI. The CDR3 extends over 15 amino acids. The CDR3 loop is CATSGRTRSLGELFF. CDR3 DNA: TGTGCCACCTCCGGTCGGACTAGAAGTTTAGGGGAGCTGTTTTTT.

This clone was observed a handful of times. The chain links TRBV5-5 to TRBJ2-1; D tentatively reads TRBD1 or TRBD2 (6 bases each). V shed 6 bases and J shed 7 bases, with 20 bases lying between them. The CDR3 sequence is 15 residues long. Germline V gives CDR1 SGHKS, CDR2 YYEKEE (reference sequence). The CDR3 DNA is TGTGCCAGCAACACTATTCCTGAAGGGGGGAATGAGCAGTTCTTC. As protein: CASNTIPEGGNEQFF.

CDR3 in amino acids: CASSYWAGPQYF. DNA of the CDR3: TGTGCCAGCAGCTATTGGGCAGGGCCCCAGTATTTT. The chain recombines TRBV7-9 with TRBJ2-3; the D gene is possibly TRBD1 (5 bases). The CDR3 length is 12 residues. Germline assignment: CDR1 SEHNR and CDR2 FQNEAQ (reference sequence). Trimming took 4 bases from V and 12 from J, leaving 14 bases between them. Based on the CDR3 plus reference TRBV7-9 and TRBJ2-3, the full variable domain is DTGVSQNPRHKITKRGQNVTFRCDPISEHNRLYWYRQTLGQGPEFLTYFQNEAQLEKSRLLSDRFSAERPKGSFSTLEIQRTEQGDSAMYLCASSYWAGPQYFGPGTRLTVL.

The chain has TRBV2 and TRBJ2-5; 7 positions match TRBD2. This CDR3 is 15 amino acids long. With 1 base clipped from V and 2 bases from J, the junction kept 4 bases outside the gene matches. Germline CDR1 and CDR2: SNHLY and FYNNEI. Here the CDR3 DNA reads TGTGCCAGCAGTGAAGGGGGGGGTCGGCAAGAGACCCAGTACTTC. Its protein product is CASSEGGGRQETQYF.

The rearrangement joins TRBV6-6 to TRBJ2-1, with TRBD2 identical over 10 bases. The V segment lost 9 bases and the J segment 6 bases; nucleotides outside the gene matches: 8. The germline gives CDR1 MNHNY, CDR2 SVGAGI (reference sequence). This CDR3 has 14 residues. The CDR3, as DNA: TGTGCCAGTACCGCTCGGACTAGCGGCAATGAGCAGTTCTTC. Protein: CASTARTSGNEQFF.

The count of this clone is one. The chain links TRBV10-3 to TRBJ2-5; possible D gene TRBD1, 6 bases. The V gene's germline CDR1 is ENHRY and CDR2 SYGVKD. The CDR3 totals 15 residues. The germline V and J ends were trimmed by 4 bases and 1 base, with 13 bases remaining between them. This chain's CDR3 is CAISATGGTQETQYF. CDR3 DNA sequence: TGTGCCATCAGTGCGACAGGTGGAACCCAAGAGACCCAGTACTTC.

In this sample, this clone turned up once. The CDR3 DNA reads TGTGCCAGCAGCTCCCCCCGGGGAGAGGGAGGTTCACCCCTCCACTTT. It translates to CASSSPRGEGGSPLHF. The V and J genes are TRBV11-2 and TRBJ1-6; D unresolved. The V gene's germline CDR1 is SGHAT and CDR2 FQNNGV. The CDR3 has 16 amino acids. Trimming took 4 bases from V and 9 from J, leaving 19 bases between them.

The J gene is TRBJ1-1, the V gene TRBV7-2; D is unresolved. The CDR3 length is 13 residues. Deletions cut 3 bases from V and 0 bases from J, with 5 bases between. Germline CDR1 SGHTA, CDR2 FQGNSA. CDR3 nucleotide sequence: TGTGCCAGCAGCTTCTTAATGAACACTGAAGCTTTCTTT. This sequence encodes CASSFLMNTEAFF. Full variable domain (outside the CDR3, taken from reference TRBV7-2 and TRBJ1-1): GAGVSQSPSNKVTEKGKDVELRCDPISGHTALYWYRQSLGQGLEFLIYFQGNSAPDKSGLPSDRFSAERTGGSVSTLTIQRTQQEDSAVYLCASSFLMNTEAFFGQGTRLTVV.

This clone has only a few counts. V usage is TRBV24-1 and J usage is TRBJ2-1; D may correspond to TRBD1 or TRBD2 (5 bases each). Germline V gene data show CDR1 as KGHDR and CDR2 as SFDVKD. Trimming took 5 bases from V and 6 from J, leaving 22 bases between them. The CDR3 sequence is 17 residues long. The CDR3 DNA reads TGTGCCACCAGTGGTCCGGGACGGGGAATGTCTGCCAATGAGCAGTTCTTC. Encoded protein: CATSGPGRGMSANEQFF.

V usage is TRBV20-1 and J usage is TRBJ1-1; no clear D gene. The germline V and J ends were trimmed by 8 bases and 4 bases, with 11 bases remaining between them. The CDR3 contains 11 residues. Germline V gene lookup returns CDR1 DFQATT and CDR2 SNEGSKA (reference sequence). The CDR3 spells CSTDGFTEAFF. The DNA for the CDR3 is TGCAGTACAGACGGTTTCACTGAAGCTTTCTTT.

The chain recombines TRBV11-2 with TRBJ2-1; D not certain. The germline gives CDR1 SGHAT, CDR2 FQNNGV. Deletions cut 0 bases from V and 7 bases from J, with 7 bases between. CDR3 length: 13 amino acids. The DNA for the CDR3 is TGTGCCAGCAGCTTAGAGGTGGGGAATGAGCAGTTCTTC. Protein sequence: CASSLEVGNEQFF.

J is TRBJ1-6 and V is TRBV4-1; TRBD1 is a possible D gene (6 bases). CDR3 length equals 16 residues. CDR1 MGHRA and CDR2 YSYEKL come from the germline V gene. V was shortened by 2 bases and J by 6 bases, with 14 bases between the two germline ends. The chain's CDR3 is CASSQFDAGANSPLHF. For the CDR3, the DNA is TGCGCCAGCAGCCAATTTGATGCAGGGGCTAATTCACCCCTCCACTTT.

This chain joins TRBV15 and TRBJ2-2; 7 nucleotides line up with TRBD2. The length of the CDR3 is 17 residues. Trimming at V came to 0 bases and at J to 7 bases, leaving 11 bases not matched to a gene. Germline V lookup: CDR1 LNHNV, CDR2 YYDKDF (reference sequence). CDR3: CATSRDIGGRRDGELFF. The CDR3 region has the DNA TGTGCCACCAGCAGAGATATCGGGGGGAGACGGGACGGGGAGCTGTTTTTT.

The CDR3 DNA sequence: TGTGCCAGCAGTATGCTTTCCGTCAGGGGGCAGGGGGAGACCCAGTACTTC. It specifies CASSMLSVRGQGETQYF. The chain carries TRBV27 and TRBJ2-5; 8 bases agree with TRBD1. The germline gives CDR1 MNHEY, CDR2 SMNVEV (reference sequence). This CDR3 contains 17 residues. Trimming removed 5 bases from V and 5 bases from J; junction bases left unmatched: 16.

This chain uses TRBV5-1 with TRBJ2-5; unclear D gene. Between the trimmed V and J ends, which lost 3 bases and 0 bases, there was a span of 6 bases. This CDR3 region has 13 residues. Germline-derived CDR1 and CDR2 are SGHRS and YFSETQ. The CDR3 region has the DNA TGCGCCAGCAGCTCTGACAACCAAGAGACCCAGTACTTC. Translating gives CASSSDNQETQYF.

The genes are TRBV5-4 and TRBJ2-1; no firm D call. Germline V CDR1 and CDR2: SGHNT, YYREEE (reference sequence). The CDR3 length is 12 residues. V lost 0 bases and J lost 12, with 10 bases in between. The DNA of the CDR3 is TGTGCCAGCAGCTTGGGGAGCGTCGGGCAGTTCTTC. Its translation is CASSLGSVGQFF.

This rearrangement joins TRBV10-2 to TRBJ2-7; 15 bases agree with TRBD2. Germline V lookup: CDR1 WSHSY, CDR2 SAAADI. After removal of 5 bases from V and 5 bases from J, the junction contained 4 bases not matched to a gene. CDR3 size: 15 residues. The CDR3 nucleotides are TGCGCCAGCAGTTGGACTAGCGGGAGGGAGGACGAGCAGTACTTC. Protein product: CASSWTSGREDEQYF.

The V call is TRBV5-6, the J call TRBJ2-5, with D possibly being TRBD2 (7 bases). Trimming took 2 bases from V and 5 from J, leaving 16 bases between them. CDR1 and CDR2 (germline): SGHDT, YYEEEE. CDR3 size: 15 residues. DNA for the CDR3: TGTGCCAGCAGCTTCCGCCGGGGGGCAGGGGAGACCCAGTACTTC. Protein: CASSFRRGAGETQYF.

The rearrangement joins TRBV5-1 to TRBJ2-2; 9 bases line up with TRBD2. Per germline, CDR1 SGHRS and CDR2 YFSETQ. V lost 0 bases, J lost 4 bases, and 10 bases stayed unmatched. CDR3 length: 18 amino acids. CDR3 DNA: TGCGCCAGCAGCTTGGCGGTAGCGGGAGTTGCGGGCACCGGGGAGCTGTTTTTT. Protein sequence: CASSLAVAGVAGTGELFF.

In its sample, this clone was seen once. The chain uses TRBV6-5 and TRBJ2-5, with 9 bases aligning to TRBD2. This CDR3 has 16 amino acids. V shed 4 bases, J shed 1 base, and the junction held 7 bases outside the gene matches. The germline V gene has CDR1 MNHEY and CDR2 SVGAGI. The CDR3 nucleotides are TGTGCCAGCAGTTGGGGAGCGGGAGGTCTCCAAGAGACCCAGTACTTC. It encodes CASSWGAGGLQETQYF.

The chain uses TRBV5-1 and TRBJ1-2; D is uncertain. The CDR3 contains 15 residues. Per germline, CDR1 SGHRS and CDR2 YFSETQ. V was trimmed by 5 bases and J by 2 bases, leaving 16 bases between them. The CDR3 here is CASRFDIGSNYGYTF. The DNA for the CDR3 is TGCGCCAGCAGGTTTGACATAGGGAGCAACTATGGCTACACCTTC.

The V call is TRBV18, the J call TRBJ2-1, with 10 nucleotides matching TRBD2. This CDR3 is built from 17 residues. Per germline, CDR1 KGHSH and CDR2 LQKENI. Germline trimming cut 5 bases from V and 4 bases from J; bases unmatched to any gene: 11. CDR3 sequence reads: CASSVQSGLAFYNEQFF. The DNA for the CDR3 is TGTGCCAGCTCAGTACAATCGGGACTAGCGTTTTACAATGAGCAGTTCTTC.

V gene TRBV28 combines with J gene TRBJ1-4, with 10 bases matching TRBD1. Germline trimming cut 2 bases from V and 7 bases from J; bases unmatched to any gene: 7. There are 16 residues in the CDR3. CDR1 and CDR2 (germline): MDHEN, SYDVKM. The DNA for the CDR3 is TGTGCCAGCAGTTTAGGCTTGGGACAGGGGAGTGAAAAACTGTTTTTT. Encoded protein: CASSLGLGQGSEKLFF.

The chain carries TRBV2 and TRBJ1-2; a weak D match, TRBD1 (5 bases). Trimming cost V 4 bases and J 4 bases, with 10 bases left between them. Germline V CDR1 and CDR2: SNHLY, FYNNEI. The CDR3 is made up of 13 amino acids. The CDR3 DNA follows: TGTGCCAGCAGTGGAGGGACCTCCTATGGCTACACCTTC. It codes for CASSGGTSYGYTF.

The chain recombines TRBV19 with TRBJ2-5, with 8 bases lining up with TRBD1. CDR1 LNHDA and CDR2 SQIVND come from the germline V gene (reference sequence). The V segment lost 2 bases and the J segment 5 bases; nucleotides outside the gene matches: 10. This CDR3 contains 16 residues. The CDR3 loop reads CASSILGRTGRETQYF. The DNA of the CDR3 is TGTGCCAGTAGTATATTAGGGAGGACAGGGAGGGAGACCCAGTACTTC.

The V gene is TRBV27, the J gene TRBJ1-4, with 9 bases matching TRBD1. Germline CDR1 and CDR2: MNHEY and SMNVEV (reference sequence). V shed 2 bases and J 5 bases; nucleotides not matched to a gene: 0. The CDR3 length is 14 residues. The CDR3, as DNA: TGTGCCAGCAGTTTAGGACAGGGGAATGAAAAACTGTTTTTT. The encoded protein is CASSLGQGNEKLFF.

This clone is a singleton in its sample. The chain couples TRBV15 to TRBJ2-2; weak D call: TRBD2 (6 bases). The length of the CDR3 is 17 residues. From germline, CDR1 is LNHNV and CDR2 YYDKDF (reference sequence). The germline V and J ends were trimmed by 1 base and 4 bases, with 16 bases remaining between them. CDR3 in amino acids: CATSRAPPGRGTGELFF. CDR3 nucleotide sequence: TGTGCCACCAGCAGAGCGCCCCCAGGGCGGGGCACCGGGGAGCTGTTTTTT.